The present T cell receptor (beta chain) was sequenced within a study of T cell responses to AZD1222 COVID-19 vaccine. Study-level findings and limits: The span of vaccine-associated CD4 TCRs extended across spike, with dominance at 160-218 and 743-854. Two AZD1222 administrations were followed by greater Spike-specific TCR breadth and depth. White British ancestry dominated among donors, who included more females, and clonal diversity was possibly underestimated.

Concerning this clone itself: Its antigen is unidentified.

Libraries were prepared by immunoSEQ multiplex PCR; TCRdb keeps only in-frame clonotypes and omits some of them. The table shows some 99,000 clones, with around 85% occurring only once. Germline-derived CDR1 and CDR2 are SGHDN and FVKESK. This CDR3 spans 20 amino acids. Trimming removed 5 bases from V and 0 bases from J, with 23 bases in between. The rearrangement links TRBV14 to TRBJ1-6; tentative D call: TRBD1 (5 bases). This clonotype was obtained from an adult who received the AZD1222 COVID-19 vaccine. Here the sequenced sample was peripheral blood, taken 28 days after the second AZD1222 dose. Written as DNA, the CDR3 is TGTGCCAGCAGCAAGACGCGCGACCGGGGCCCGAGCTCCTATAATTCACCCCTCCACTTT. Its translation: CASSKTRDRGPSSYNSPLHF.